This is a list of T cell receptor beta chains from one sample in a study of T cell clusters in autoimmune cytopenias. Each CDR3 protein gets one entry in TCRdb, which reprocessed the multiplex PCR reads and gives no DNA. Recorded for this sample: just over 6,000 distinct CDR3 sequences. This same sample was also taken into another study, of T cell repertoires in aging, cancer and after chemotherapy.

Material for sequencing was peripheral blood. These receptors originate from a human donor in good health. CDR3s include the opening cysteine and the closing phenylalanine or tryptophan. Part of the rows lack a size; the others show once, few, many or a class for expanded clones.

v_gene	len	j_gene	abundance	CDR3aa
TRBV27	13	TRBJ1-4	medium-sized	CASSFGGLEKLFF
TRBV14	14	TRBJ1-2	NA	CASSQAGQDYGYTF
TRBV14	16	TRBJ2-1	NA	CASSPTGTGGFNEQFF
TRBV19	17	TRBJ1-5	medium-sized	CASSTLGARISNQPQHF
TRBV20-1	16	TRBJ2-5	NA	CSAREPTGAAGKTQYF
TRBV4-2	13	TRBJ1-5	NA	CASSQTGVGTQHF
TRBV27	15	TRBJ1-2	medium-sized	CASSPTGSFDYGYTF
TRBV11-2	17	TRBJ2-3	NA	CASSSGILAGSTDTQYF
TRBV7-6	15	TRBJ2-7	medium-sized	CASSLAPGPVYEQYF
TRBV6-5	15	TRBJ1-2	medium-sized	CASSYGQGPNYGYTF
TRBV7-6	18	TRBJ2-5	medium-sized	CASSNGLLAGTTQETQYF
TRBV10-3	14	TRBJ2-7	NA	CAISKQGSSYEQYF
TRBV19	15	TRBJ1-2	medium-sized	CASSGPETATYGYTF
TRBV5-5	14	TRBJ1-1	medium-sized	CASRGGTGVTEAFF
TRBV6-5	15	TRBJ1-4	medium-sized	CASSYSGQQNEKLFF
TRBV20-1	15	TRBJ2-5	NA	CSARLAGGPVETQYF
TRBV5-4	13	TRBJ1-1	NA	CASSFPGGNEAFF
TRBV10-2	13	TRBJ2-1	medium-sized	CASSESDWNEQFF
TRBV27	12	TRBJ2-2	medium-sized	CASSIGRGELFF
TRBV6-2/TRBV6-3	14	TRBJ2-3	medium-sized	CASTSGSGTDTQYF
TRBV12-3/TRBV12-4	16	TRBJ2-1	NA	CASNLGGRAGDNEQFF
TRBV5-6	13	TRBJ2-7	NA	CASSYPGTDQQYF
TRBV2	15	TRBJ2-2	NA	CASSRILVGTGELFF
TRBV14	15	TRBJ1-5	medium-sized	CASSQEAVAHQPQHF
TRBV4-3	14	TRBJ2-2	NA	CASSRRWGSGELFF
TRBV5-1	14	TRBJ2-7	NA	CASSVTGSTDEQYF
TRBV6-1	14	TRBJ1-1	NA	CASRDLGVNTEAFF
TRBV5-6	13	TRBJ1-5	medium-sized	CASSLGGRQPQHF
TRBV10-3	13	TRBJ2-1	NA	CAIGDTTYNEQFF
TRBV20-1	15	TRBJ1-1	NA	CSALDSRGLLTEAFF
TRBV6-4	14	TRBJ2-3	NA	CASRLGSSADTQYF
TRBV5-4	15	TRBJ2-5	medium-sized	CASSPSGGEFETQYF
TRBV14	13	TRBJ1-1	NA	CASSQSRNTEAFF
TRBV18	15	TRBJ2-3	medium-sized	CASSPRDHYTDTQYF
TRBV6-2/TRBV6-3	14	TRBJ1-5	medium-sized	CASTPGPLGQPQHF
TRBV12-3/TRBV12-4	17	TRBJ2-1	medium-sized	CASSPWTSGGARNEQFF
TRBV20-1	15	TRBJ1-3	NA	CSASAGRDRVDTIYF
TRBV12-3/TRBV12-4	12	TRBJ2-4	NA	CASRRDRESQYF
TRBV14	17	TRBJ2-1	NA	CASSQDHARTGGDEQFF
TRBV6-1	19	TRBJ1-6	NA	CASSEQVPAGSSYNSPLHF
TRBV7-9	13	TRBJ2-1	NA	CASSLRSVNEQFF
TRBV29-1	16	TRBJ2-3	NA	CSVEDGLAGGLDTQYF
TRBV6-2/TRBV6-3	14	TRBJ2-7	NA	CAISFGRLSYEQYF
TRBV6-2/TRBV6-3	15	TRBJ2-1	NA	CASSFQQTSYNEQFF
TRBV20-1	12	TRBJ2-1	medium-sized	CSVGTVYNEQFF
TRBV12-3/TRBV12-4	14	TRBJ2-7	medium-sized	CASSLLVNTGEQYF
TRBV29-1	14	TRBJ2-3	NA	CSVGASGVTDTQYF
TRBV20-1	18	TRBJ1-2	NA	CSARGGQPTSYSSYGYTF
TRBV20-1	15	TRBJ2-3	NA	CSARDAGVPTDTQYF
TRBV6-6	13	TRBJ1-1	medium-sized	CASRDQGNTEAFF
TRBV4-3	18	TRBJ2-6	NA	CASSQVKGGGAGANVLTF
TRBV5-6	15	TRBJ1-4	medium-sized	CASSPWDRPNEKLFF